A selection of T cell receptor beta chains follows, all from one sample in a study of cytomegalovirus exposure and HLA in healthy donors. Here immunoSEQ multiplex PCR was the method, and the copy in TCRdb shows in-frame clones only, minus some. The listing records some 110,000 clones. Sequencing was done on a sample of PBMCs. All receptors come from a man in his forties in good health and CMV-seronegative. Both conserved end residues are part of each CDR3. D genes are given only for firm matches. Only part of the rows carry a size: once, few, many, or a class if the clone is expanded.

D: TRBD1
J: TRBJ1-5
size: NA
V: TRBV5-8
DNA: TGTGCCAGCAGCTTGGACAGGGGGCCCCAGCATTTT
CDR3: CASSLDRGPQHF

D: NA
J: TRBJ2-7
size: NA
V: TRBV4-3
DNA: TGCGCCAGCAGCCAAGCCTCTGGACACAATTTCTACGAGCAGTACTTC
CDR3: CASSQASGHNFYEQYF

D: TRBD1
J: TRBJ1-2
size: NA
V: TRBV28
DNA: TGTGCCAGCAGTGCCGACAGGGGCTATGGCTACACCTTC
CDR3: CASSADRGYGYTF

D: NA
J: TRBJ1-2
size: NA
V: TRBV7-2
DNA: TGTGCCAGCAGCTTAGGTACAGGGTATTATGGCTACACCTTC
CDR3: CASSLGTGYYGYTF

D: NA
J: TRBJ1-2
size: NA
V: TRBV11-3
DNA: TGTGCCAGCAGCTCTGGACAGAACTATGGCTACACCTTC
CDR3: CASSSGQNYGYTF

D: NA
J: TRBJ2-7
size: NA
V: TRBV7-2
DNA: TGTGCCAGCAGCTTACCACCCGAATCAGCGAGGCAGTACTTC
CDR3: CASSLPPESARQYF

D: NA
J: TRBJ2-7
size: NA
V: TRBV19
DNA: TGTGCCAGTAGTATCGAACGGTTCTACGAGCAGTACTTC
CDR3: CASSIERFYEQYF

D: NA
J: TRBJ1-3
size: NA
V: TRBV13
DNA: TGTGCCAGCAGCTTGTTACAGTATGGAAACACCATATATTTT
CDR3: CASSLLQYGNTIYF

D: NA
J: TRBJ2-4
size: medium-sized
V: TRBV15
DNA: TGTGCCACCAGCATGATCGGGGGCAAAAACATTCAGTACTTC
CDR3: CATSMIGGKNIQYF

D: TRBD1
J: TRBJ2-5
size: NA
V: TRBV13
DNA: TGTGCCAGCAGTTTGGACAGGAGAGAGACCCAGTACTTC
CDR3: CASSLDRRETQYF

D: NA
J: TRBJ1-1
size: NA
V: TRBV28
DNA: TGTGCCAGCAATACGGGTGGCACTGAAGCTTTCTTT
CDR3: CASNTGGTEAFF

D: NA
J: TRBJ1-3
size: NA
V: TRBV7-9
DNA: TGTGCCAGCAGCCATTCGTCCGGGGGCACCATATATTTT
CDR3: CASSHSSGGTIYF

D: TRBD2
J: TRBJ2-1
size: NA
V: TRBV28
DNA: TGTGCCACTACCGGCCTGGGGGGGTCCTCCTACAATGAGCAGTTCTTC
CDR3: CATTGLGGSSYNEQFF

D: TRBD1
J: TRBJ1-2
size: NA
V: TRBV28
DNA: TGTGCCAGCAGTTCGACAGGGGAAGGCTACACCTTC
CDR3: CASSSTGEGYTF

D: TRBD1
J: TRBJ2-7
size: NA
V: TRBV11-3
DNA: TGTGCCAGCAGCGGAACGGACAGGGCCCCCTCCTACGAGCAGTACTTC
CDR3: CASSGTDRAPSYEQYF

D: TRBD2
J: TRBJ2-7
size: NA
V: TRBV5-1
DNA: TGCGCCAGCAGGCGACTAGCGGGAGCAGTAACCTACGAGCAGTACTTC
CDR3: CASRRLAGAVTYEQYF

D: NA
J: TRBJ2-1
size: NA
V: TRBV7-2
DNA: TGTGCCAGCAGCTTAGCGGTGGGAGACAATGAGCAGTTCTTC
CDR3: CASSLAVGDNEQFF

D: NA
J: TRBJ1-2
size: NA
V: TRBV19
DNA: TGTGCCAGCCATAGGGGCGGGGTTGGCTATGGCTACACCTTC
CDR3: CASHRGGVGYGYTF

D: NA
J: TRBJ2-1
size: NA
V: TRBV10-2
DNA: TGCGCCAGCAGCCGACTAGTAAATGAGCAGTTCTTC
CDR3: CASSRLVNEQFF

D: NA
J: TRBJ1-4
size: NA
V: TRBV5-1
DNA: TGCGCCAGCAGCTTGGAGGCGGGGTCTAATGAAAAACTGTTTTTT
CDR3: CASSLEAGSNEKLFF

D: TRBD1
J: TRBJ1-2
size: NA
V: TRBV28
DNA: TGTGCCAGCAGTTTACGGGGGGACAGGCGCTATGGCTACACCTTC
CDR3: CASSLRGDRRYGYTF

D: TRBD1
J: TRBJ1-5
size: NA
V: TRBV10-2
DNA: TGCGCCAGCAGTGAGTCAGGCAGGGGGCGGCAGCCCCAGCATTTT
CDR3: CASSESGRGRQPQHF

D: TRBD1
J: TRBJ1-5
size: NA
V: TRBV5-8
DNA: TGTGCCAGCAGCACCGACAGGGCGCAGCCCCAGCATTTT
CDR3: CASSTDRAQPQHF

D: NA
J: TRBJ2-5
size: NA
V: TRBV5-4
DNA: TGTGCCAGCAGCTTGCTTGGGGGGGAGACCCAGTACTTC
CDR3: CASSLLGGETQYF

D: TRBD2
J: TRBJ2-2
size: NA
V: TRBV6-4
DNA: TGTGCCAGCAGTAGCGGGAGCACCGGGGAGCTGTTTTTT
CDR3: CASSSGSTGELFF

D: TRBD1
J: TRBJ2-7
size: NA
V: TRBV5-1
DNA: TGCGCCAGCAGACATGGACAGGGAGGAGCCTACGAGCAGTACTTC
CDR3: CASRHGQGGAYEQYF

D: TRBD2
J: TRBJ2-7
size: NA
V: TRBV6-1
DNA: TGTGCCAGCAGCGTTAGCGGGAGACGAGACGAGCAGTACTTC
CDR3: CASSVSGRRDEQYF

D: TRBD2
J: TRBJ2-5
size: NA
V: TRBV5-4
DNA: TGTGCCAGCAGCTTGGTGGGGCTAGCGGGAGAGACCCAGTACTTC
CDR3: CASSLVGLAGETQYF

D: TRBD1
J: TRBJ2-1
size: NA
V: TRBV5-1
DNA: TGCGCCAGCAGCCCGGGACAGGGGACCTACAATGAGCAGTTCTTC
CDR3: CASSPGQGTYNEQFF

D: NA
J: TRBJ2-3
size: NA
V: TRBV7-3
DNA: TGTGCCAGCAGCCCCCAGGCAGGCGCCTTAGATACGCAGTATTTT
CDR3: CASSPQAGALDTQYF

D: NA
J: TRBJ2-5
size: NA
V: TRBV6-1
DNA: TGTGCCAGCAGTGTGGGTTTGGGGGGTTGGGAGACCCAGTACTTC
CDR3: CASSVGLGGWETQYF

D: NA
J: TRBJ1-2
size: NA
V: TRBV1
DNA: TGCACCAGCAGCCAAGATCAAAGGCGGCACTATGGCTACACCTTC
CDR3: CTSSQDQRRHYGYTF